The rows below give T cell receptor beta chains drawn from one sample of a study of T cells after yellow fever vaccination. TCRdb reanalysed the 5' RACE reads using MiXCR and keeps one entry per CDR3 protein. The data hold some 49,000 distinct CDR3 sequences, with more than 6% observed a single time. This specimen consisted of PBMCs, either bulk or a sorted T-cell subset (CD4+, CD8+, memory, or dextramer-sorted; not recorded which), obtained 45 days after the yellow fever booster vaccination. These receptor sequences come from a man under 40 who received the YFV17D yellow fever vaccine. Both conserved end residues are part of each CDR3. The D gene is left open where the match is weak. The listing skips clone size in some rows; elsewhere it reads once, few, many or a size class.

CDR3 | DNA | length | D | size | J | V
CASSPRDSLPYNEQFF | TGTGCCAGCAGCCCCCGGGACTCCCTTCCCTACAATGAGCAGTTCTTC | 16 | . | few | TRBJ2-1 | TRBV7-9
CASSPKDDTTGELFF | TGTGCCAGCTCACCAAAAGATGACACTACCGGGGAGCTGTTTTTT | 15 | . | many | TRBJ2-2 | TRBV18
CASSDSGSNTQYF | TGTGCCAGCAGTGACTCGGGCTCAAATACGCAGTATTTT | 13 | . | . | TRBJ2-3 | TRBV6-4
CSASSPAGETQYF | TGCAGTGCTAGTTCGCCGGCGGGGGAGACCCAGTACTTC | 13 | . | many | TRBJ2-5 | TRBV20-1
CASSRDAYNSYEQYF | TGCGCCAGCAGCCGGGACGCGTACAACTCCTACGAGCAGTACTTC | 15 | . | many | TRBJ2-7 | TRBV5-1
CSVYGNSNEQFF | TGCAGTGTGTACGGGAATAGTAATGAGCAGTTCTTC | 12 | . | . | TRBJ2-1 | TRBV20-1
CASRVDRISGYTF | TGTGCCAGTAGGGTCGACAGGATCAGTGGCTACACCTTC | 13 | . | many | TRBJ1-2 | TRBV19
CASSLGASGRSDTQYF | TGTGCCAGCAGCCTAGGGGCTAGCGGGAGATCAGATACGCAGTATTTT | 16 | TRBD2 | . | TRBJ2-3 | TRBV7-2
CSATVGAYNEQFF | TGCAGTGCTACGGTGGGGGCCTACAATGAGCAGTTCTTC | 13 | . | many | TRBJ2-1 | TRBV20-1
CASGEGENQPQHF | TGCGCCAGCGGGGAGGGGGAGAATCAGCCCCAGCATTTT | 13 | . | . | TRBJ1-5 | TRBV4-3
CASWNLGEQFF | TGTGCCAGCTGGAATCTCGGTGAGCAGTTCTTC | 11 | . | many | TRBJ2-1 | TRBV6-2/TRBV6-3
CASGWERCTF | TGTGCCAGCGGATGGGAGAGATGCACCTTC | 10 | . | few | TRBJ1-2 | TRBV2
CASSKVDREGFPGELFF | TGTGCCAGCAGCAAAGTCGACAGGGAGGGGTTCCCCGGGGAGCTGTTTTTT | 17 | . | . | TRBJ2-2 | TRBV21-1
CASGDVQELDEQYF | TGTGCCTCCGGGGATGTTCAGGAGCTTGACGAGCAGTACTTC | 14 | . | . | TRBJ2-7 | TRBV10-3
CSAPGQLSGRAGNEQFF | TGCAGCGCTCCGGGACAGCTTAGCGGGAGGGCCGGTAATGAGCAGTTCTTC | 17 | TRBD2 | . | TRBJ2-1 | TRBV29-1
CASSLETGGELFF | TGTGCCAGCAGCCTCGAGACGGGCGGGGAGCTGTTTTTT | 13 | . | many | TRBJ2-2 | TRBV3-1
CSALRYEQFF | TGCAGCGCTTTGAGGTATGAGCAGTTCTTC | 10 | . | . | TRBJ2-1 | TRBV20-1
CASSQGRVSSYEQYF | TGTGCCAGCAGCCAGGGCAGGGTGTCGAGCTACGAGCAGTACTTC | 15 | . | few | TRBJ2-7 | TRBV3-1
CASSRGTHNEQFF | TGTGCCAGCAGTCGCGGGACTCACAATGAGCAGTTCTTC | 13 | . | . | TRBJ2-1 | TRBV12-3/TRBV12-4
CASLAGRYF | TGTGCCAGCCTAGCGGGACGGTATTTT | 9 | TRBD2 | many | TRBJ2-3 | TRBV11-3
CASSYLNTEAFF | TGTGCCAGCAGTTATTTGAACACTGAAGCTTTCTTT | 12 | . | many | TRBJ1-1 | TRBV12-3/TRBV12-4
CASSTGLALSTDTQYF | TGTGCCAGTAGTACGGGACTAGCGCTTAGCACAGATACGCAGTATTTT | 16 | TRBD2 | . | TRBJ2-3 | TRBV19
CASSWTYTDNEQFF | TGTGCCAGCAGTTGGACCTATACGGACAATGAGCAGTTCTTC | 14 | . | few | TRBJ2-1 | TRBV6-5
CASAVGAGTDTQYF | TGCGCCAGCGCTGTCGGGGCCGGCACAGATACGCAGTATTTT | 14 | . | many | TRBJ2-3 | TRBV5-1
CASSGLIEAGGGNEQYF | TGTGCCAGCAGCGGCCTCATCGAAGCGGGAGGTGGAAACGAGCAGTACTTC | 17 | TRBD2 | . | TRBJ2-7 | TRBV7-9
CSARVGAGADTQYF | TGCAGTGCTAGAGTTGGGGCCGGCGCAGATACGCAGTATTTT | 14 | . | many | TRBJ2-3 | TRBV20-1
CATSSGGSYNEQFF | TGTGCCACGTCTAGCGGAGGCTCCTACAATGAGCAGTTCTTC | 14 | TRBD2 | many | TRBJ2-1 | TRBV24-1
CASSDFGDSNQPQHF | TGTGCCAGCAGTGACTTTGGGGATAGCAATCAGCCCCAGCATTTT | 15 | . | many | TRBJ1-5 | TRBV2
CASSPPGGFNTGELFF | TGTGCCAGCAGCCCTCCAGGGGGTTTTAACACCGGGGAGCTGTTTTTT | 16 | TRBD1 | . | TRBJ2-2 | TRBV7-2
CSAREDSATEAFF | TGCAGTGCTAGAGAGGACAGTGCCACTGAAGCTTTCTTT | 13 | . | many | TRBJ1-1 | TRBV20-1
CASSLEPEGTQYF | TGTGCCAGCAGCTTAGAACCGGAGGGGACCCAGTACTTC | 13 | . | many | TRBJ2-5 | TRBV11-2
CASSGTGFTDTQYF | TGCGCCAGCAGCGGGACAGGGTTCACAGATACGCAGTATTTT | 14 | TRBD1 | many | TRBJ2-3 | TRBV5-1
CASSLQGEKETQYF | TGTGCCAGCAGTTTGCAGGGGGAAAAAGAGACCCAGTACTTC | 14 | TRBD1 | many | TRBJ2-5 | TRBV12-3/TRBV12-4
CASSFPFQGGTDTQYF | TGTGCCAGCAGCTTCCCTTTTCAGGGCGGCACAGATACGCAGTATTTT | 16 | . | many | TRBJ2-3 | TRBV7-2
CASFRQGKVDINYGYTF | TGTGCCAGCTTCCGACAGGGGAAGGTGGATATTAACTATGGCTACACCTTC | 17 | TRBD1 | . | TRBJ1-2 | TRBV12-3/TRBV12-4
CASSPPGGDTQYF | TGTGCCAGCAGCCCCCCGGGAGGAGATACGCAGTATTTT | 13 | TRBD2 | many | TRBJ2-3 | TRBV7-9
CASSPFLEGGHEQYF | TGTGCCAGCTCACCATTCCTAGAGGGAGGCCACGAGCAGTACTTC | 15 | . | many | TRBJ2-7 | TRBV18
CASSADRGPRGQPQHF | TGTGCCAGCAGCGCAGACCGGGGGCCCCGAGGGCAGCCCCAGCATTTT | 16 | . | many | TRBJ1-5 | TRBV7-9
CASSLRTGGEETQYF | TGTGCCAGCAGCTTAAGGACAGGGGGCGAGGAGACCCAGTACTTC | 15 | TRBD1 | many | TRBJ2-5 | TRBV7-2
CASSKEVDRKGYTF | TGTGCCAGCAGCAAAGAAGTGGACAGAAAAGGCTACACCTTC | 14 | . | few | TRBJ1-2 | TRBV21-1
CASLTSGREAGELFF | TGTGCCAGTTTGACTAGCGGGAGGGAGGCCGGGGAGCTGTTTTTT | 15 | TRBD2 | many | TRBJ2-2 | TRBV28